This T cell receptor beta chain was captured in a study of T cell changes during pregnancy in multiple sclerosis. The repertoire was sequenced with immunoSEQ multiplex PCR; TCRdb's copy has only in-frame clones and lacks some. The table records 40,000 or so clones, 93% of them present only once. The CDR3 runs to 13 residues. V was trimmed by 0 bases and J by 8 bases, leaving 10 bases between them. The germline gives CDR1 SQVTM, CDR2 ANQGSEA. This sequence was found in a female donor with multiple sclerosis, enrolled in a pregnancy study. The source material was CD8+ T cells from peripheral blood mononuclear cells, sampled in the third trimester of pregnancy. The rearrangement joins TRBV29-1 to TRBJ1-4, with D uncertain. CDR3 amino acids: CSVEDGGLEKLFF. CDR3 DNA: TGCAGCGTTGAAGATGGAGGGCTAGAAAAACTGTTTTTT. The full variable domain, with the rest looked up from reference TRBV29-1 and TRBJ1-4, is SAVISQKPSRDICQRGTSLTIQCQVDSQVTMMFWYRQQPGQSLTLIATANQGSEATYESGFVIDKFPISRPNLTFSTLTVSNMSPEDSSIYLCSVEDGGLEKLFFGSGTQLSVL.